Below are 12 T cell receptor beta chains sequenced from a single sample in a study of T cells in narcolepsy. The method was immunoSEQ multiplex PCR; TCRdb's version includes in-frame clones alone and lacks a portion of them. The sample consists of fewer than 30,000 clones, 85% of them appearing once. The source material was CD45RA- memory CD4+ T cells from PBMCs. The receptors stem from a human donor with narcolepsy.

This sequence joins TRBV29-1 and TRBJ2-7; 9 positions match TRBD2. Germline V gene sequence: CDR1 SQVTM, CDR2 ANQGSEA. The CDR3 has 14 residues. V lost 1 base to trimming and J lost 4 bases; unmatched junction nucleotides: 5. CDR3 DNA: TGCAGCGTTGAAGTCAGCGGGAGGCCGTACGAGCAGTACTTC. Its protein product is CSVEVSGRPYEQYF.

The gene calls are TRBV11-2 and TRBJ2-7, with D perhaps TRBD1 (5 bases). CDR3 length: 14 residues. Per germline, CDR1 SGHAT and CDR2 FQNNGV. Trimming took off 4 bases at V and 2 bases at J, with 12 bases between the two ends. CDR3 in DNA: TGTGCCAGCAGCTCAGGGATCTTACCCTACGAGCAGTACTTC. Amino acid sequence: CASSSGILPYEQYF.

The chain employs TRBV6-6 and TRBJ1-5; D gene ambiguous. CDR1 and CDR2 (germline): MNHNY, SVGAGI (reference sequence). V was shortened by 4 bases and J by 13 bases, with 11 bases between the two germline ends. CDR3 length: 11 residues. The CDR3 DNA follows: TGTGCCAGCAGTTTCGACCAGGCTCAGCATTTT. This translates into CASSFDQAQHF.

The chain is built from TRBV11-2 and TRBJ2-1; the match to TRBD1 covers 8 bases. Unmatched junction bases numbered 13, after V lost 3 bases and J lost 9 bases. The CDR3 contains 16 residues. In germline, CDR1 is SGHAT, CDR2 FQNNGV. CDR3 in DNA: TGTGCCAGCAGCTTGATGGCCGGACAGGGAAAGTTTGAGCAGTTCTTC. Its translation is CASSLMAGQGKFEQFF.

The rearrangement joins TRBV30 to TRBJ2-3, with TRBD1 matching 8 bases. The CDR3 runs 14 residues. Per the germline V gene, CDR1 is GTSNPN and CDR2 is SVGIG (reference sequence). Trimming removed 3 bases from V and 4 bases from J; junction bases left unmatched: 6. DNA of the CDR3: TGTGCCTGGAGCCGACAGGGGTCGGCAGATACGCAGTATTTT. Its protein product is CAWSRQGSADTQYF.

CDR3 nucleotides: TGTGCCATCAGGGAAGGGTGGGGTGGGACAGGGAGCACTGAAGCTTTCTTT. This encodes CAIREGWGGTGSTEAFF. This chain links TRBV10-3 with TRBJ1-1; 9 bases map to TRBD1. There are 17 residues in the CDR3. In germline, CDR1 is ENHRY, CDR2 SYGVKD. With V trimmed by 6 bases and J by 4 bases, 15 bases remained unmatched.

V and J are TRBV10-3 and TRBJ2-5; TRBD2 might be the D (6 bases). V was pared by 7 bases and J by 0 bases, with 18 bases between. The CDR3 has 16 residues. In germline, CDR1 is ENHRY, CDR2 SYGVKD. CDR3 in DNA: TGTGCCATCACTGCTCCTGCGGGATTGAACCAAGAGACCCAGTACTTC. It codes for CAITAPAGLNQETQYF.

The CDR3 DNA reads TGTGCCAGCAGTCTACGACAGAGCCACGAGCAGTACTTC. This encodes CASSLRQSHEQYF. V usage is TRBV2 and J usage is TRBJ2-7; D is possibly TRBD1 (5 bases). Looked up from germline, CDR1 is SNHLY and CDR2 is FYNNEI. Between the trimmed V and J ends, which lost 5 bases and 5 bases, there was a span of 13 bases. The CDR3 consists of 13 residues.

The chain is built from TRBV7-2 and TRBJ2-1; 8 bases map to TRBD2. Looked up from germline, CDR1 is SGHTA and CDR2 is FQGNSA. V gave up 1 base and J gave up 10 bases; unmatched junction bases: 0. The CDR3 extends over 12 amino acids. The CDR3: CASSLGLAEQFF. As DNA, the CDR3 is TGTGCCAGCAGCTTAGGACTAGCGGAGCAGTTCTTC.

This clone was seen more than once but under ten times. The rearrangement links TRBV28 to TRBJ1-6; the D gene is possibly TRBD1 (5 bases). Germline assignment: CDR1 MDHEN and CDR2 SYDVKM. Trimming pared 7 bases from V and 10 bases from J, leaving 14 bases between. This CDR3 is built from 13 residues. The CDR3 nucleotides read TGTGCCAGCATCCCGGAGGGACCCTCACCCCTCCACTTT. As protein: CASIPEGPSPLHF.

This clone was detected once. The V gene is TRBV7-8, the J gene TRBJ2-1, with D possibly matching TRBD2 (6 bases). Trimming took off 5 bases at V and 1 base at J, with 15 bases between the two ends. From germline, CDR1 is SGHVS and CDR2 FQNEAQ. This CDR3 has 16 amino acids. The CDR3 is CASSLMEGISYNEQFF. As DNA, the CDR3 is TGTGCCAGCAGCCTCATGGAGGGAATTTCCTACAATGAGCAGTTCTTC.

The chain combines TRBV7-2 with TRBJ1-5; D might be TRBD1 (6 bases). CDR3 size: 15 residues. Germline CDR1 is SGHTA and CDR2 is FQGNSA. V was shortened by 2 bases and J by 2 bases, with 10 bases between the two germline ends. CDR3 protein: CASSLQGLGNQPQHF. CDR3 nucleotides: TGTGCCAGCAGCTTACAGGGGTTAGGCAATCAGCCCCAGCATTTT.